These T cell receptor beta chains were read from a single sample in a study of T-cell memory formation after mild COVID-19. TCRdb reanalysed the 5' RACE reads using MiXCR and keeps one entry per CDR3 protein. The table shows around 4,400 distinct CDR3 sequences, with roughly a quarter occurring only once. The sequencing sample was made of PBMCs or a T cell subset sorted from them (not recorded which). Receptor source: an adult who had mild COVID-19 (a few samples of this study predate the infection). Cell type and time point are not known. Each CDR3 is given without its conserved first and last residue. Clone size is stated in some rows and not others, as once, few, many or a class when expanded.

v_call: TRBV7-9; j_call: TRBJ2-5; clone_size: .; cdr3_aa: ASSSQGEETQY
v_call: TRBV6-6; j_call: TRBJ2-6; clone_size: medium-sized; cdr3_aa: ASTRGDSGVLT
v_call: TRBV12-3/TRBV12-4; j_call: TRBJ2-2; clone_size: medium-sized; cdr3_aa: ASRPPGQNTGELF
v_call: TRBV7-6; j_call: TRBJ1-1; clone_size: medium-sized; cdr3_aa: ASSLDGAGGRDTEAF
v_call: TRBV5-4; j_call: TRBJ1-3; clone_size: medium-sized; cdr3_aa: ASSFGPGGNTIY
v_call: TRBV7-3; j_call: TRBJ1-5; clone_size: medium-sized; cdr3_aa: ASSLTRAPQH
v_call: TRBV10-3; j_call: TRBJ2-1; clone_size: medium-sized; cdr3_aa: AISVGAGGAYNEQF
v_call: TRBV5-1; j_call: TRBJ1-5; clone_size: many; cdr3_aa: ASSFAQPSNQPQH
v_call: TRBV12-3/TRBV12-4; j_call: TRBJ1-1; clone_size: .; cdr3_aa: ASSLAVSYTEAF
v_call: TRBV4-1; j_call: TRBJ2-1; clone_size: many; cdr3_aa: ASSQVRGGSDNEQF
v_call: TRBV6-2/TRBV6-3; j_call: TRBJ2-5; clone_size: medium-sized; cdr3_aa: ASGPGQMKQETQY
v_call: TRBV7-9; j_call: TRBJ1-2; clone_size: medium-sized; cdr3_aa: ASSRDNVNYGYT
v_call: TRBV14; j_call: TRBJ2-5; clone_size: medium-sized; cdr3_aa: ASSQDPAGTQY
v_call: TRBV29-1; j_call: TRBJ2-7; clone_size: .; cdr3_aa: SVGGPDEQY
v_call: TRBV10-3; j_call: TRBJ1-2; clone_size: medium-sized; cdr3_aa: AIRTDRDYGYT
v_call: TRBV18; j_call: TRBJ2-3; clone_size: medium-sized; cdr3_aa: ASSPYSADTQY
v_call: TRBV27; j_call: TRBJ2-2; clone_size: medium-sized; cdr3_aa: ASSFSGGGNGELF
v_call: TRBV7-2; j_call: TRBJ1-2; clone_size: medium-sized; cdr3_aa: ASSPSDRAYGYT
v_call: TRBV6-2/TRBV6-3; j_call: TRBJ1-5; clone_size: medium-sized; cdr3_aa: ASSRPDRVLVPQH
v_call: TRBV20-1; j_call: TRBJ2-7; clone_size: .; cdr3_aa: SASRPGVGQY
v_call: TRBV4-1; j_call: TRBJ1-1; clone_size: medium-sized; cdr3_aa: ASSQEGGGSTEAF
v_call: TRBV20-1; j_call: TRBJ1-5; clone_size: .; cdr3_aa: SARRGTGYFSPQH
v_call: TRBV5-1; j_call: TRBJ2-3; clone_size: .; cdr3_aa: ASSPRDFNTDTQY
v_call: TRBV20-1; j_call: TRBJ2-3; clone_size: medium-sized; cdr3_aa: SAARLAGEMTDTQY
v_call: TRBV6-2/TRBV6-3; j_call: TRBJ1-3; clone_size: many; cdr3_aa: ASTSGQSSGNTIY
v_call: TRBV20-1; j_call: TRBJ2-5; clone_size: .; cdr3_aa: SAQTSGGQETQY
v_call: TRBV5-1; j_call: TRBJ1-6; clone_size: medium-sized; cdr3_aa: ASSLATGDNSPLH
v_call: TRBV7-2; j_call: TRBJ2-5; clone_size: medium-sized; cdr3_aa: ASSARNFQETQY
v_call: TRBV5-5; j_call: TRBJ1-4; clone_size: many; cdr3_aa: ASSLVSTATNEKLF
v_call: TRBV20-1; j_call: TRBJ1-6; clone_size: medium-sized; cdr3_aa: SASNRQGERSPLH
v_call: TRBV19; j_call: TRBJ2-1; clone_size: .; cdr3_aa: ASSTLAGYYNEQF
v_call: TRBV6-6; j_call: TRBJ1-6; clone_size: medium-sized; cdr3_aa: ASRPEGASSSPLH
v_call: TRBV3-1; j_call: TRBJ2-3; clone_size: medium-sized; cdr3_aa: ASSPPGLGTQY
v_call: TRBV6-5; j_call: TRBJ2-1; clone_size: medium-sized; cdr3_aa: ASRKTGIAYNEQF
v_call: TRBV10-3; j_call: TRBJ2-7; clone_size: medium-sized; cdr3_aa: AISEGSTYEQY
v_call: TRBV5-1; j_call: TRBJ2-1; clone_size: .; cdr3_aa: ATGAGGGYNEQF
v_call: TRBV19; j_call: TRBJ2-1; clone_size: medium-sized; cdr3_aa: ASSGIEQF
v_call: TRBV7-9; j_call: TRBJ2-1; clone_size: .; cdr3_aa: ASSLGGGPPYNEQF
v_call: TRBV5-1; j_call: TRBJ1-1; clone_size: medium-sized; cdr3_aa: ASSLLGRAKIKNTEAF
v_call: TRBV9; j_call: TRBJ2-3; clone_size: .; cdr3_aa: ASSVAGDADTQY
v_call: TRBV5-4; j_call: TRBJ2-7; clone_size: medium-sized; cdr3_aa: ASSLSGEQY
v_call: TRBV10-3; j_call: TRBJ1-1; clone_size: many; cdr3_aa: AIGQGGLNTEAF
v_call: TRBV5-1; j_call: TRBJ1-1; clone_size: medium-sized; cdr3_aa: ASQDRRLDTEAF
v_call: TRBV7-9; j_call: TRBJ2-5; clone_size: medium-sized; cdr3_aa: ASSSMTGQETQY
v_call: TRBV4-1; j_call: TRBJ2-1; clone_size: .; cdr3_aa: ASSQLAGGGDEQF
v_call: TRBV6-2/TRBV6-3; j_call: TRBJ2-7; clone_size: many; cdr3_aa: ASSYVTGAAYEQY
v_call: TRBV7-9; j_call: TRBJ2-5; clone_size: medium-sized; cdr3_aa: ASSLALSLAGTPRETQY
v_call: TRBV4-3; j_call: TRBJ1-6; clone_size: medium-sized; cdr3_aa: ASSQDYQGNSPLH
v_call: TRBV27; j_call: TRBJ2-7; clone_size: medium-sized; cdr3_aa: ASSRLGPYEQY